This TCR beta chain was profiled in a study of control samples from healthy donors and cancer patients. Deletions cut 0 bases from V and 0 bases from J, with 11 bases between. This CDR3 is 16 amino acids long. The germline V gene has CDR1 SEHNR and CDR2 FQNEAQ (reference sequence). The assay was immunoSEQ multiplex PCR, and TCRdb's table has in-frame clones only and misses some. The table lists 90,000 to 95,000 clones, roughly 80% of them singletons. Sequences were obtained from blood. The sequence was collected from a man aged 25 to 45 in good health. V and J are TRBV7-9 and TRBJ1-1; unclear D gene. Written as DNA, the CDR3 is TGTGCCAGCAGCTTAGCAGGGTCTTTAATGAACACTGAAGCTTTCTTT. Amino acid sequence: CASSLAGSLMNTEAFF.